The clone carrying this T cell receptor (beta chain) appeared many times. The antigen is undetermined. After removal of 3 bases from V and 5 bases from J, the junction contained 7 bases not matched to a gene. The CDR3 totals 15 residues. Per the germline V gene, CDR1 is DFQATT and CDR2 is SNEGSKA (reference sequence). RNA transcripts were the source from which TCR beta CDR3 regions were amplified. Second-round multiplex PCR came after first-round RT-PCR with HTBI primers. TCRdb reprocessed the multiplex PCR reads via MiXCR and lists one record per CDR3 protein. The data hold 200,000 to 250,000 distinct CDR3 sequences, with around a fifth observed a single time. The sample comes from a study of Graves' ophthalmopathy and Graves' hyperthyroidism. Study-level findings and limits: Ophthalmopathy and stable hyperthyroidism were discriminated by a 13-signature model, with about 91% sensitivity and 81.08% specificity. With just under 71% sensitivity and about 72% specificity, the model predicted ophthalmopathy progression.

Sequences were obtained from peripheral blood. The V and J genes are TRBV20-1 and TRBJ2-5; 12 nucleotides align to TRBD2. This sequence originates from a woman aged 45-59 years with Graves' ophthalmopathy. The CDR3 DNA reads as TGCAGTGCTAGCATCCTAGCGGGAGGGGACGAGACCCAGTACTTC. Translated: CSASILAGGDETQYF.